This entry is about one T cell receptor beta chain. The data stem from a study of blood T cell repertoires in COVID-19. Overall study context: Acute-phase and convalescent COVID-19 samples originated in the United States, Italy and Spain.

The junction had 14 bases not matched to a gene; V was cut back by 7 bases and J by 4 bases. This CDR3 is built from 16 residues. CDR1 and CDR2 from the germline V gene are LGHDT and YNNKEL (reference sequence). The Seattle site enrolled patients during active infection and followed them longitudinally. Per the original data handling: Using reference gene primer amplification, nucleated cell counts were estimated. Here immunoSEQ multiplex PCR was the method, and the copy in TCRdb shows in-frame clones only, minus some. The V and J calls and the clone size are those of that table, but D and trimming were determined from the DNA. Of about 130,000 clones listed, around 75% are singletons.

This sequence originates from a woman between 65 and 79 years old with COVID-19, enrolled during active disease. Source material: peripheral blood. This chain uses TRBV3-1 (or the pseudogene TRBV3-2) with TRBJ1-2; 8 bases map to TRBD1. In DNA form, the CDR3 reads TGTGCCAGCACCCCGGGCCTTGACAGGGGAGGCTATGGCTACACCTTC. This encodes CASTPGLDRGGYGYTF.